Below, 6 T cell receptor beta chains from the same sample are listed, as sequenced in a study of tumor and adjacent non-tumor tissue in lung cancer. This sample's RNA came from whole unsorted tissue. A modified ARM-PCR protocol with three rounds of nested PCR amplified TCRbeta. Each CDR3 protein gets one entry after TCRdb re-called the multiplex PCR reads with MiXCR. Of around 70,000 distinct CDR3 sequences listed, around 78% are singletons. The specimen sequenced was lung tumor tissue. These TCRs come from a man aged 55 to 69 with non-small cell lung cancer.

This chain joins TRBV5-4 and TRBJ2-3, with 8 bases lining up with TRBD2. The CDR3 spans 16 residues. V trimming: 10 bases; J trimming: 5 bases; junction bases outside the gene matches: 18. Per the germline V gene, CDR1 is SGHNT and CDR2 is YYREEE (reference sequence). CDR3 coding DNA: TGTGCCTGTAGCCTTATCGAGCGGGAGCCGGGAGATACGCAGTATTTT. It translates to CACSLIEREPGDTQYF.

Points on this clonotype: One end of the junction does not line up with germline, which may come from a read error. The chain is built from TRBV14 and TRBJ2-1, with TRBD2 matching 7 bases. CDR1 is SGHDN, CDR2 FVKESK, per germline. This CDR3 contains 16 residues. The CDR3 DNA reads TGTGCCAGGAGCCAAGAATCCCCAGCGGGATCGTATGAGCAGTTCTTC. Translation: CARSQESPAGSYEQFF. Combining the CDR3 with reference TRBV14 and TRBJ2-1 gives the whole variable domain EAGVTQFPSHSVIEKGQTVTLRCDPISGHDNLYWYRRVMGKEIKFLLHFVKESKQDESGMPNNRFLAERTGGTYSTLKVQPAELEDSGVYFCARSQESPAGSYEQFFGPGTRLTVL.

This clonotype came up once. A junction end diverges from the germline sequence, so it may reflect a read error. The rearrangement links TRBV12-5 to TRBJ2-7; D perhaps matches TRBD2 (5 bases). The germline gives CDR1 LGHNT, CDR2 FRNRAP. This CDR3 comprises 14 residues. The CDR3 sequence: CTSGLVRDNYEQCF. The CDR3 DNA follows: TGTACTAGTGGTTTGGTACGCGACAATTACGAGCAGTGCTTC.

In its sample, this clonotype was seen many times. The chain has TRBV29-1 and TRBJ2-7; 9 nucleotides align to TRBD1. The V gene's germline CDR1 is SQVTM and CDR2 ANQGSEA. CDR3 size: 15 residues. V gave up 0 bases and J gave up 3 bases; unmatched junction bases: 6. The CDR3 spells CSVEDRDRGSYEQYF. DNA for the CDR3: TGCAGCGTTGAAGATCGCGACAGGGGGAGCTACGAGCAGTACTTC.

A note on this clonotype: A read error is likely, as this CDR3 ends without the conserved phenylalanine or tryptophan. The chain links TRBV6-1 to TRBJ1-1; weak D call: TRBD1 (6 bases). The V gene lost 3 bases and the J gene lost 4 bases, with 9 bases spanning the gap. Germline V gene data show CDR1 as MNHNS and CDR2 as SASEGT. This CDR3 is 13 amino acids long. Written as DNA, the CDR3 is TGTGCCAGCAGTGAGCAGGGGTCCACTGAAGCTTTCTTG. It specifies CASSEQGSTEAFL.

This rearrangement joins TRBV20-1 to TRBJ2-2; TRBD2 matches at 10 bases. Germline-derived CDR1 and CDR2 are DFQATT and SNEGSKA (reference sequence). The CDR3 sequence is 16 residues long. V gave up 4 bases and J gave up 6 bases; unmatched junction bases: 11. The CDR3 loop reads CSATLAGGLEAGELFF. In DNA form, the CDR3 reads TGCAGTGCTACTTTAGCGGGAGGACTGGAGGCCGGGGAGCTGTTTTTT.